This T cell receptor (beta chain) was found in a study of blood T cell repertoires in COVID-19. Looking at the study overall: Some COVID-19 samples were acute and others convalescent; all came from the United States, Italy and Spain. From T cells, B-cell-depleted T cells, or PBMCs came the material, which was cDNA or gDNA.

As handled by the study authors: Estimation of nucleated cell counts relied on the amplification of reference gene primers. The assay was immunoSEQ multiplex PCR, and TCRdb's table has in-frame clones only and misses some. The V and J calls and clone size are taken from that table; D and trimming were inferred from the DNA. The data contain over 60,000 clones, roughly 78% of them seen just once; the ten biggest clones take up more than 9.5%. Only a few counts were recorded for this clone. V was pared by 1 base and J by 3 bases, with 0 bases of the junction left unmatched. The CDR3 length is 13 residues. The germline V gene encodes CDR1 SGHAT and CDR2 FQNNGV.

The TCR originated in a human donor in a cohort sampled during active COVID-19. The chain couples TRBV11-2 to TRBJ2-7; 7 nucleotides align to TRBD2. The sample comprised peripheral blood. The CDR3 nucleotides read TGTGCCAGCAGCTTAGGGGACTACTACGAGCAGTACTTC. Translated: CASSLGDYYEQYF. Combining the CDR3 with reference TRBV11-2 and TRBJ2-7 gives the whole variable domain EAGVAQSPRYKIIEKRQSVAFWCNPISGHATLYWYQQILGQGPKLLIQFQNNGVVDDSQLPKDRFSAERLKGVDSTLKIQPAKLEDSAVYLCASSLGDYYEQYFGPGTRLTVT.